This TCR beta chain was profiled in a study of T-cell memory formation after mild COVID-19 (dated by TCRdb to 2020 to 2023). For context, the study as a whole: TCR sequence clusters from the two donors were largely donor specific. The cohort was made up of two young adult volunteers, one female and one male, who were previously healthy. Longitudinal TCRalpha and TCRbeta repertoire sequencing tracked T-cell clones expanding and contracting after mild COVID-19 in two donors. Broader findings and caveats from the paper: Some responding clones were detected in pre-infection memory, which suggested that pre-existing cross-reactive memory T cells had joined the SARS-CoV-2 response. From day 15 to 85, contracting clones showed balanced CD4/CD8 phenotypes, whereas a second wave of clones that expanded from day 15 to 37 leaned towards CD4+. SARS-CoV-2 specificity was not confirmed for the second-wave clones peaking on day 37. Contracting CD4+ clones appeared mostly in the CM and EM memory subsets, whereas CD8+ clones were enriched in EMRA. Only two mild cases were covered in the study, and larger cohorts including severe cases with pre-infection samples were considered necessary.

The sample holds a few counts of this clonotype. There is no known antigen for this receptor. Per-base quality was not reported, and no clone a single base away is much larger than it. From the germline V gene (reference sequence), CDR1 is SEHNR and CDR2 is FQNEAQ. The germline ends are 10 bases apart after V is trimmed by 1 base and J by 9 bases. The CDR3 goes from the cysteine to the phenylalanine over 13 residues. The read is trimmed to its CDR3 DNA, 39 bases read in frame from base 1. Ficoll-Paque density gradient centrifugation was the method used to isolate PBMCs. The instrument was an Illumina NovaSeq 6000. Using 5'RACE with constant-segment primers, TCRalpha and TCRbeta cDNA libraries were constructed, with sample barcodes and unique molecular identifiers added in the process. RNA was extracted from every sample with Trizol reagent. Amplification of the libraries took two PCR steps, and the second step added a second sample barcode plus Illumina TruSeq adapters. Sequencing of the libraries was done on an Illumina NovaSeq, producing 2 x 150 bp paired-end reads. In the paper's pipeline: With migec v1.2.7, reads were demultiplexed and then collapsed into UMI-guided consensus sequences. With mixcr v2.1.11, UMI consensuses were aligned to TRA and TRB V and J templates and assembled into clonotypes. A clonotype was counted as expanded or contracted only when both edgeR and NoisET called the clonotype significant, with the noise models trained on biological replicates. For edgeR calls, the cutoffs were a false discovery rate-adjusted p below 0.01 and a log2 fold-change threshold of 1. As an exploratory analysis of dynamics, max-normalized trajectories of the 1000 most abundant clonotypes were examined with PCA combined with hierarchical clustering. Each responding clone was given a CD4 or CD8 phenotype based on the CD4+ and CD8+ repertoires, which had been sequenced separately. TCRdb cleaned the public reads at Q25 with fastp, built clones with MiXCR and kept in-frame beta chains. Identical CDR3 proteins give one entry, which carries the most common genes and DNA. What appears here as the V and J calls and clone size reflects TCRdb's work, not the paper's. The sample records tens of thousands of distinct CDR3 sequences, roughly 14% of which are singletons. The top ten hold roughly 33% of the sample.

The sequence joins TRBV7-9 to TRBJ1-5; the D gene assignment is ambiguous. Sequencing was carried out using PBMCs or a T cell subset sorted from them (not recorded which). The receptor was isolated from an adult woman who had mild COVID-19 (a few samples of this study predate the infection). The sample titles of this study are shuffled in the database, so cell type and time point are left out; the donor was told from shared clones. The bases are TGTGCCAGCAGCTTAGATTCGGTAGGGCCCCAGCATTTT. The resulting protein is CASSLDSVGPQHF.